One and the same sample provided the 19 T cell receptor beta chains below, sequenced in a study of OX40 agonist ivuxolimab in advanced cancers. Clones were read by immunoSEQ multiplex PCR, and TCRdb kept only the in-frame ones, dropping some. This sample has around 45,000 clones, with 77% found just once. The material sequenced was CD4+ or CD8+ T cells sorted from blood, taken in a trial of the OX40 agonist ivuxolimab. These TCRs come from an adult with an advanced solid tumor such as melanoma, head and neck, liver or kidney cancer.

Only a few counts were recorded for this clone. The J gene is TRBJ2-7, the V gene TRBV4-1; D may be TRBD1 (5 bases). V shed 0 bases and J shed 5 bases, with 8 bases lying between them. Germline lookup yields CDR1 MGHRA and CDR2 YSYEKL. The CDR3 has 13 residues. Here the CDR3 reads CASSQDTGNEQYF. The CDR3 nucleotides read TGCGCCAGCAGCCAAGATACAGGCAACGAGCAGTACTTC.

The chain employs TRBV18 and TRBJ2-3; D is ambiguous. CDR3 length equals 16 residues. CDR1 and CDR2 from the germline V gene are KGHSH and LQKENI. Trimming removed 3 bases at V and 2 bases at J, with 15 bases between. In DNA, the CDR3 is TGTGCCAGCTCACCCCCCTCTACCATTCCCACAGATACGCAGTATTTT. It encodes CASSPPSTIPTDTQYF.

V and J are TRBV9 and TRBJ1-2; TRBD1 aligns across 7 bases. This CDR3 spans 15 amino acids. Germline CDR1 is SGDLS and CDR2 is YYNGEE. V trimming: 0 bases; J trimming: 3 bases; junction bases outside the gene matches: 5. This chain's CDR3 is CASSVEAGGDYGYTF. The DNA for the CDR3 is TGTGCCAGCAGCGTAGAGGCAGGGGGGGACTATGGCTACACCTTC.

This clone showed up just a few times. The rearrangement uses TRBV19 and TRBJ2-7; weak D call: TRBD1 (5 bases). CDR1 LNHDA and CDR2 SQIVND come from the germline V gene (reference sequence). V was cut by 6 bases and J by 3 bases, with 18 bases left in between. CDR3 size: 15 residues. CDR3 sequence reads: CASRATPTAYYEQYF. CDR3 sequence (DNA): TGTGCCAGTAGAGCCACACCGACAGCCTACTACGAGCAGTACTTC.

V gene TRBV5-3 combines with J gene TRBJ2-7; tentatively, D is TRBD2 (7 bases). TRBV5-3 is placed among ORFs of uncertain function. CDR3 size: 14 residues. V lost 2 bases, J lost 6 bases, and 15 bases lay in between. In DNA, the CDR3 is TGTGCCAGAAGCTTTGGGGCGGGGGCGTGCGAGCAGTACTTC. This codes for CARSFGAGACEQYF.

In the case of this clone: Other DNA sequences in this sample translate to the same CDR3. The gene calls are TRBV6-1 and TRBJ2-2; the D call may be TRBD1 or TRBD2 (6 bases each). V was shortened by 8 bases and J by 2 bases, with 12 bases between the two germline ends. CDR3 size: 14 residues. Per germline, CDR1 MNHNS and CDR2 SASEGT. The CDR3 nucleotides read TGTGCCAGCTCCTCGGGGGCAAACACCGGGGAGCTGTTTTTT. Translating it yields CASSSGANTGELFF.

The chain joins TRBV11-1 to TRBJ2-1, with 9 bases aligning to TRBD2. Germline V gives CDR1 SGHAT, CDR2 FQDESV (reference sequence). V dropped 5 bases and J dropped 5; count of bases not matched to a gene: 7. CDR3 size: 15 residues. For the CDR3, the DNA is TGTGCCAGCAGCGACGCTTCTAGCGGGGACAATGAGCAGTTCTTC. It specifies CASSDASSGDNEQFF.

The V and J genes are TRBV9 and TRBJ2-3, with D perhaps TRBD2 (6 bases). The CDR3 totals 16 residues. The germline V and J ends were trimmed by 4 bases and 2 bases, with 17 bases remaining between them. Germline CDR1 reads SGDLS; CDR2 reads YYNGEE. CDR3 sequence reads: CASSSSGLHLTDTQYF. Written as DNA, the CDR3 is TGTGCCAGCAGCTCGAGCGGGCTACACCTCACAGATACGCAGTATTTT.

This chain links TRBV6-5 with TRBJ2-7; TRBD2 matches at 12 bases. The germline gives CDR1 MNHEY, CDR2 SVGAGI. Trimming took 2 bases from V and 4 from J; bases not matched to a gene: 3. The CDR3 is made up of 15 amino acids. The DNA of the CDR3 is TGTGCCAGCAGTTACGCCGGGACTAGCGGGTACGAGCAGTACTTC. Protein: CASSYAGTSGYEQYF.

The sample holds one count of this clone. The V and J genes are TRBV5-1 and TRBJ2-5, with D hard to call. V was cut by 6 bases and J by 4 bases, with 16 bases left in between. This CDR3 is built from 14 residues. The germline gives CDR1 SGHRS, CDR2 YFSETQ. The CDR3 loop reads CASTTGVQRETQYF. CDR3 sequence (DNA): TGCGCCAGCACCACTGGAGTACAGAGAGAGACCCAGTACTTC.

The rearrangement joins TRBV25-1 to TRBJ2-6; no clear D gene. Per the germline V gene, CDR1 is MGHDK and CDR2 is SYGVNS. This CDR3 has 13 amino acids. With 8 bases removed from V and 4 bases from J, the gap between germline ends came to 9 bases. The CDR3 nucleotides read TGTGCCAGCTCTTTTTCGGGGGCCAACGTCCTGACTTTC. Its protein product is CASSFSGANVLTF.

V gene TRBV11-2 combines with J gene TRBJ1-6; TRBD1 matches 8 bases. CDR1 is SGHAT, CDR2 FQNNGV, per germline. This CDR3 is 17 amino acids long. The V gene end was trimmed by 5 bases and the J gene end by 6 bases; junction bases not matched to a gene: 12. The CDR3 here is CASSPGFRQGPNSPLHF. The CDR3 region has the DNA TGTGCCAGCAGCCCCGGATTCCGACAGGGGCCTAATTCACCCCTCCACTTT.

The chain combines TRBV11-2 with TRBJ2-7, with 9 bases lining up with TRBD1. Trimming took 5 bases from V and 4 from J; bases not matched to a gene: 9. CDR1 SGHAT and CDR2 FQNNGV come from the germline V gene. This CDR3 spans 15 amino acids. As DNA, the CDR3 is TGTGCCAGCAGCCTAGCCGGGACAGGGCTTTACGAGCAGTACTTC. Translated: CASSLAGTGLYEQYF.

The V call is TRBV27, the J call TRBJ1-1; weak D call: TRBD1 (6 bases). V gave up 4 bases and J gave up 3 bases, with 9 bases separating them. The CDR3 has 13 residues. Germline CDR1 reads MNHEY; CDR2 reads SMNVEV (reference sequence). Here the CDR3 reads CASSYRVHTEAFF. The CDR3 region has the DNA TGTGCCAGCAGTTACAGGGTTCACACTGAAGCTTTCTTT.

J is TRBJ2-2 and V is TRBV5-4, with TRBD2 matching 9 bases. The germline gives CDR1 SGHNT, CDR2 YYREEE (reference sequence). Trimming cost V 0 bases and J 6 bases; bases outside gene matches: 3. This CDR3 contains 15 residues. The CDR3 coding sequence is TGTGCCAGCAGCTTGGGAGCGGGAGGTGCCGGGGAGCTGTTTTTT. Amino acids: CASSLGAGGAGELFF.

CDR3 sequence (DNA): TGTGCCAGCAGCTCTGGGACTAGCGGGAGGATTTACAATGAGCAGTTCTTC. Its translation: CASSSGTSGRIYNEQFF. The chain recombines TRBV7-9 with TRBJ2-1; 15 positions agree with TRBD2. Germline lookup yields CDR1 SEHNR and CDR2 FQNEAQ (reference sequence). V dropped 4 bases and J dropped 4; count of bases not matched to a gene: 5. The CDR3 runs to 17 residues.

This clone appeared a single time. The V gene is TRBV29-1, the J gene TRBJ2-2; 15 nucleotides align to TRBD2. This CDR3 spans 15 amino acids. V dropped 5 bases and J dropped 6; count of bases not matched to a gene: 4. Germline CDR1 is SQVTM and CDR2 is ANQGSEA. DNA of the CDR3: TGCAGCGTTCCGGGACTAGCGGGAGGCGCCGGGGAGCTGTTTTTT. Its translation: CSVPGLAGGAGELFF.

This clone occurred a few times. V usage is TRBV2 and J usage is TRBJ2-7; 10 bases line up with TRBD2. The CDR3 has 15 amino acids. Germline V lookup: CDR1 SNHLY, CDR2 FYNNEI. J gave up 2 bases and V 2 bases, and 3 bases lay outside the gene matches. CDR3 sequence: CASSERTSGAYEQYF. The CDR3 DNA follows: TGTGCCAGCAGTGAAAGGACTAGCGGCGCCTACGAGCAGTACTTC. Supplemented by reference TRBV2 and TRBJ2-7, the full variable domain reads EPEVTQTPSHQVTQMGQEVILRCVPISNHLYFYWYRQILGQKVEFLVSFYNNEISEKSEIFDDQFSVERPDGSNFTLKIRSTKLEDSAMYFCASSERTSGAYEQYFGPGTRLTVT.

J is TRBJ1-5 and V is TRBV4-1; TRBD1 is a possible D gene (5 bases). The CDR3 has 15 amino acids. Trimming stripped 0 bases from V and 6 bases from J, with 12 bases between. Per germline, CDR1 MGHRA and CDR2 YSYEKL. The DNA of the CDR3 is TGCGCCAGCAGCCAAGATGGGGGGAGAGGTCAGCCCCAGCATTTT. This gives the protein CASSQDGGRGQPQHF.